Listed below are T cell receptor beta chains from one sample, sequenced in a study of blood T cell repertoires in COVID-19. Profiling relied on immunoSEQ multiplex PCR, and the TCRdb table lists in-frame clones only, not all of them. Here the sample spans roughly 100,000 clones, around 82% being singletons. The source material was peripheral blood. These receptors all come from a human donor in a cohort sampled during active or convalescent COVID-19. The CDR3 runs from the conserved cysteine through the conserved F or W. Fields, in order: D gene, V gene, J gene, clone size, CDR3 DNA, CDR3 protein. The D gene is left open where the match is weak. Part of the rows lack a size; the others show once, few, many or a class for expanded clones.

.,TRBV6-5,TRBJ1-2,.,TGTGCCAGCGCAGTAGAAATGCGGACCGCAGGGGGCTACACCTTC,CASAVEMRTAGGYTF
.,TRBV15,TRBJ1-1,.,TGTGCCACCAGCAGCCCCCAGAGAGGTCGGAAAGCTTTCTTT,CATSSPQRGRKAFF
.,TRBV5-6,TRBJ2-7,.,TGTGCCAGCAGTGGGGGGTTGTCCTACGAGCAGTACTTC,CASSGGLSYEQYF
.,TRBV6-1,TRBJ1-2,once,TGTGCCAGCAGTGAATTAAGGGGTCCACAGAGAACTACTATCTATGGCTACACCTTC,CASSELRGPQRTTIYGYTF
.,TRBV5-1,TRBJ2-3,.,TGCGCCAGCAGCTCGGTACAGGGATCCACAGATACGCAGTATTTT,CASSSVQGSTDTQYF
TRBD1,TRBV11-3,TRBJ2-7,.,TGTGCCGCCCAACGTACGGGACAGGGCAGGCAGCAGTACTTC,CAAQRTGQGRQQYF
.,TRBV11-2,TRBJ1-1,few,TGTGCCAGCAGCTTAAGACGCCAGGCCTTGAACACTGAAGCTTTCTTT,CASSLRRQALNTEAFF
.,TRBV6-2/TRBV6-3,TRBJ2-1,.,TGTGCCAGCAGTTACTCGGGCGGGGCCTCGGTGCAGTTCTTC,CASSYSGGASVQFF
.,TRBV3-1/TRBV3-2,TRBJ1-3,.,TGTGCCAGCAGCCTGGTACTAGGTGCCACCATATATTTT,CASSLVLGATIYF
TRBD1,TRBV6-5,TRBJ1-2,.,TGTGCCAGCATTGGGACAGGGGATCGCTATGGCTACACCTTC,CASIGTGDRYGYTF
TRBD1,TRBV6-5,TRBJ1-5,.,TGTGCCAGCAGGCCTGGACAGGGAGGCCGGCCCCAGCATTTT,CASRPGQGGRPQHF
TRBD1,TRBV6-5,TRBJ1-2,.,TGTGCCACCGGGGACAGGGCAAAGAACTATGGCTACACCTTC,CATGDRAKNYGYTF
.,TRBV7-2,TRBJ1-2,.,TGTGCCAGCAGCTTAGTCTCCGGGGGGGGCTACACCTTC,CASSLVSGGGYTF
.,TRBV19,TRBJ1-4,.,TGTGCCAGTAGTCCCACACAGGGTTCTGAAAAACTGTTTTTT,CASSPTQGSEKLFF
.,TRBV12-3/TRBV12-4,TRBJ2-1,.,TGTGCCAGCAGTTTTAACACAGGAATACAGTTCTTC,CASSFNTGIQFF
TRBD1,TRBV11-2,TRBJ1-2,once,TGTGCCAGCAGCTTGGGGACAGGCGCTAACTATGGCTACACCTTC,CASSLGTGANYGYTF
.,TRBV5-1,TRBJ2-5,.,TGCGCCAGCAGCCTCTCTATCCTGCCAGAGACCCAGTACTTC,CASSLSILPETQYF
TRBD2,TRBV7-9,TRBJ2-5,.,TGTGCCAGCAGCTTATGGAGGGGAACGGGGGGGCCCGGGACCCAGTACTTC,CASSLWRGTGGPGTQYF
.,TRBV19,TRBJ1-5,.,TGTGCCAGTAGTATATTACAGAATCAGCCCCAGCATTTT,CASSILQNQPQHF
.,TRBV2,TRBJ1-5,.,TGTGCCAGCAGTGAATTGGTCTATAGCAATCAGCCCCAGCATTTT,CASSELVYSNQPQHF
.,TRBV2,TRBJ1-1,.,TGTGCCAGCAGTCTCGGGACACCCGAAGCTTTCTTT,CASSLGTPEAFF
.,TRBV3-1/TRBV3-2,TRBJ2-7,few,TGTGCCAGCAGCCAAGATTTTCGCTACGAGCAGTACTTC,CASSQDFRYEQYF
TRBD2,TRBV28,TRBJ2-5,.,TGTGCCAGCAGCGTTCCAGCGGGGGGGCTAGAGACCCAGTACTTC,CASSVPAGGLETQYF
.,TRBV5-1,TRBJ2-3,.,TGCGCCAGCGCCGAGGGGGGGCTCATAGATACGCAGTATTTT,CASAEGGLIDTQYF
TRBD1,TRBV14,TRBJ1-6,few,TGTGCCAGCAGCCTCTGGACAGGGTTGGGCTCACCCCTCCACTTT,CASSLWTGLGSPLHF
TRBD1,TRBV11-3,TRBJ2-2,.,TGTGCCAGCAGATCCCGGGACAGCAGTCCGGGGGAGCTGTTTTTT,CASRSRDSSPGELFF
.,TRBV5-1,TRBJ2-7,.,TGCGCCAGCAGCCGGACAGCCACCTCCCCCTACGAGCAGTACTTC,CASSRTATSPYEQYF
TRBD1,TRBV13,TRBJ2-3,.,TGTGCCAGCAGGAACAGGGGGCGATCAGATACGCAGTATTTT,CASRNRGRSDTQYF
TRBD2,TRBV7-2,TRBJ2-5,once,TGTGCCAGCAGCCCCTCCGGGACTAGCGGACAAGAGACCCAGTACTTC,CASSPSGTSGQETQYF